This TCR beta chain derives from a study of cytomegalovirus exposure and HLA in healthy donors. The wider study: The approximately 710 first-cohort repertoires and the 130 or so validation repertoires shared the same platform, a later analysis reported. Notes on the study in general: The authors confirmed in vitro that three CMV-associated chains were specific for CMV antigens. The study labeled 164 TCR beta chains cytomegalovirus-associated.

With respect to this clone: What it binds is unknown.

Generated by immunoSEQ multiplex PCR, the TCRdb table keeps only in-frame clones and is missing some. This sample yields 150,000 to 200,000 clones, of which about 87% are seen a single time; about 1.5% belongs to the top ten. Germline CDR1 SGHRS, CDR2 YFSETQ. The CDR3 totals 16 residues. Trimming shortened V by 0 bases and J by 6 bases, and 18 bases separated the two germline ends. This clonotype was sampled from a woman in her twenties or thirties in good health and CMV-seronegative. The sample comprised PBMCs. The J gene is TRBJ1-2, the V gene TRBV5-1, with a possible D match to TRBD1 (6 bases). The CDR3 DNA is TGCGCCAGCAGCTTGGCGGGCGGGGGCATACAGGATGGCTACACCTTC. This sequence encodes CASSLAGGGIQDGYTF.